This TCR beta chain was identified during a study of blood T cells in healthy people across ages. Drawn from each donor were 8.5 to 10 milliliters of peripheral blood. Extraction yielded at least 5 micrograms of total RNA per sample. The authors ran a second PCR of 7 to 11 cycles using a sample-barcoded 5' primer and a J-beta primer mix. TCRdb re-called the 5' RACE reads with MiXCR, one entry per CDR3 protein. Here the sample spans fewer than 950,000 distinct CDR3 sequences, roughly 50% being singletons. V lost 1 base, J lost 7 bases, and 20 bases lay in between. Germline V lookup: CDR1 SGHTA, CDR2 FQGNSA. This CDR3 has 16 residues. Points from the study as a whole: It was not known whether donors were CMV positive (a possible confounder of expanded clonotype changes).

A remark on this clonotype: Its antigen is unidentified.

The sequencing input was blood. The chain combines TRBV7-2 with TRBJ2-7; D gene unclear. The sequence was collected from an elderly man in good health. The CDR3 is CASSLVSGEPLREQYF. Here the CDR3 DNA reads TGTGCCAGCAGCTTAGTATCTGGGGAACCATTACGGGAGCAGTACTTC.